The 24 T cell receptor beta chains below come from one sample, sequenced in a study of T cell repertoires in cytomegalovirus infection. The antigens for these receptors are not known. One entry per CDR3 protein, called by TCRdb with MiXCR from the reads. The table lists some 920,000 distinct CDR3 sequences, around 29% of them singletons. The material was cultured CD8+ T cells from PBMCs, obtained from culture after CMV antigen stimulation. These receptors came from a human donor in good health (CMV status not recorded). Some clones in this sample may be carry-over from other donors' samples.

The sample holds a few counts of this clonotype. The V and J genes are TRBV27 and TRBJ1-2, with 12 bases identical to TRBD1. The CDR3 totals 15 residues. The trim removed 7 bases at V and 4 bases at J, leaving 7 bases unmatched. Germline values: CDR1 MNHEY, CDR2 SMNVEV (reference sequence). The CDR3 DNA reads as TGTGCCAGCAATGACGGGACAGGGGGCACCTATGGCTACACCTTC. It yields the protein CASNDGTGGTYGYTF.

The chain combines TRBV6-6 with TRBJ1-5, with no clear D. CDR1 and CDR2 from the germline V gene are MNHNY and SVGAGI (reference sequence). CDR3 length: 16 residues. With 5 bases removed from V and 0 bases from J, the gap between germline ends came to 14 bases. This CDR3 reads CASSPGGSYSNQPQHF. CDR3 DNA: TGTGCCAGCAGTCCTGGCGGGAGTTATAGCAATCAGCCCCAGCATTTT.

The chain combines TRBV7-9 with TRBJ2-3; a weak D match, TRBD2 (5 bases). With 4 bases removed from V and 11 bases from J, the gap between germline ends came to 16 bases. CDR3 length: 13 amino acids. Germline V CDR1 and CDR2: SEHNR, FQNEAQ (reference sequence). The CDR3 DNA is TGTGCCAGCAGCTCCCGTATGTCCGAGGGGCAGTATTTT. This translates into CASSSRMSEGQYF.

The chain is built from TRBV15 and TRBJ2-7; weak D call: TRBD1 (5 bases). This CDR3 region has 15 residues. Per germline, CDR1 LNHNV and CDR2 YYDKDF (reference sequence). The V end was cut by 0 bases, the J end by 5 bases, with 14 bases between. The CDR3 loop reads CATSRDRSGLNEQYF. Written as DNA, the CDR3 is TGTGCCACCAGCAGAGATCGGTCAGGGTTAAACGAGCAGTACTTC.

The rearrangement uses TRBV28 and TRBJ2-7, with a weak D call TRBD2 (6 bases). In germline, CDR1 is MDHEN, CDR2 SYDVKM. The CDR3 runs 12 residues. Trimming removed 5 bases at V and 7 bases at J, with 12 bases between. CDR3 DNA sequence: TGTGCCAGCAGTCCACCCGGGGGTGAGCAGTACGTC. It is translated as CASSPPGGEQYV.

This chain connects TRBV6-5 to TRBJ2-2; D not certain. V lost 7 bases to trimming and J lost 5 bases, with 17 bases between them. Looked up from germline, CDR1 is MNHEY and CDR2 is SVGAGI. CDR3 length: 15 residues. DNA of the CDR3: TGTGCCAGCACCCGAGTAGGCCCATCTACCGGGGAGCTGTTTTTT. It is translated as CASTRVGPSTGELFF.

J is TRBJ1-5 and V is TRBV12-3 or TRBV12-4, with D possibly matching TRBD1 (6 bases). Trimming took 5 bases from V and 1 from J, leaving 15 bases between them. The CDR3 sequence is 16 residues long. The CDR3 nucleotides are TGTGCCAGCAGTCAGTCGGGGGGCCGAAGCAATCAGCCCCAGCATTTT. It is translated as CASSQSGGRSNQPQHF.

The sample holds a few counts of this clonotype. The chain carries TRBV19 and TRBJ1-5, with a weak D call TRBD1 (6 bases). CDR3 length: 15 amino acids. From germline, CDR1 is LNHDA and CDR2 SQIVND (reference sequence). The ends were cut back, 7 bases at V and 0 bases at J, with 13 bases in the middle. CDR3 loop: CASKGEPYSNQPQHF. In nucleotides, the CDR3 is TGTGCCAGTAAGGGGGAGCCTTATAGCAATCAGCCCCAGCATTTT.

This chain connects TRBV7-8 to TRBJ2-5; D is unresolved. Trimming left V 3 bases short and J 0 bases short, with 11 bases between. In germline, CDR1 is SGHVS, CDR2 FQNEAQ. The CDR3 totals 15 residues. The CDR3 DNA is TGTGCCAGCAGCTTTCGGGCAATCAACCAAGAGACCCAGTACTTC. It is translated as CASSFRAINQETQYF.

This clonotype was detected a few times. The chain combines TRBV7-9 with TRBJ2-7; 8 bases align to TRBD2. The CDR3 extends over 15 amino acids. The germline gives CDR1 SEHNR, CDR2 FQNEAQ (reference sequence). V shed 5 bases, J shed 4 bases, and the junction held 10 bases outside the gene matches. In DNA, the CDR3 is TGTGCCAGCAGCCGGGCGGCGGGGGGCGCATACGAGCAGTACTTC. It yields the protein CASSRAAGGAYEQYF.

This chain joins TRBV27 and TRBJ2-1; D is unclear. V was trimmed by 7 bases and J by 0 bases, leaving 10 bases between them. The CDR3 runs to 14 residues. CDR1 is MNHEY and CDR2 is SMNVEV in the germline V gene (reference sequence). Written as DNA, the CDR3 is TGTGCCAGCACCTTGAGGAGCTCCTACAATGAGCAGTTCTTC. Encoded protein: CASTLRSSYNEQFF.

There are a few counts of this clonotype. In DNA form, the CDR3 reads TGCGCCAGCAGCCAGGCCGCCGGGGAGAATGAGCAGTTCTTC. It codes for CASSQAAGENEQFF. The chain employs TRBV4-1 and TRBJ2-1, with a tentative D call TRBD2 (5 bases). The CDR3 has 14 amino acids. The V end was cut by 3 bases, the J end by 7 bases, with 13 bases between. Germline values: CDR1 MGHRA, CDR2 YSYEKL.

This rearrangement joins TRBV6-5 to TRBJ2-2; a possible D gene is TRBD1 (6 bases). Germline lookup yields CDR1 MNHEY and CDR2 SVGAGI. The CDR3 is 16 amino acids. The germline V and J ends were trimmed by 7 bases and 9 bases, with 24 bases remaining between them. The CDR3 region is CASTPSGDKKTRELFF. In DNA form, the CDR3 reads TGTGCCAGCACACCTTCAGGGGACAAGAAGACCAGGGAGCTGTTTTTT.

The chain couples TRBV7-9 to TRBJ2-7, with D hard to call. The CDR3 is 19 residues long. Germline CDR1 reads SEHNR; CDR2 reads FQNEAQ (reference sequence). V was shortened by 2 bases and J by 3 bases, with 26 bases between the two germline ends. CDR3 sequence reads: CASSLPLDLGRGRHYEQYF. Here the CDR3 DNA reads TGTGCCAGCAGCTTACCCTTAGACCTAGGACGCGGCCGTCACTACGAGCAGTACTTC.

This clonotype was picked up many times. This chain connects TRBV7-6 to TRBJ1-1, with TRBD1 matching 9 bases. CDR3 length: 14 amino acids. Trimming took 5 bases from V and 5 from J; bases not matched to a gene: 6. The V gene's germline CDR1 is SGHVS and CDR2 FNYEAQ. DNA of the CDR3: TGTGCCAGCAGCCCGGGGACAGGGACGACTGAAGCTTTCTTT. Translating it yields CASSPGTGTTEAFF.

V and J are TRBV6-1 and TRBJ1-6, with D possibly TRBD1 on 6 matching bases. Germline CDR1 and CDR2: MNHNS and SASEGT. V was cut by 7 bases and J by 0 bases, with 13 bases left in between. The CDR3 runs to 16 residues. The CDR3, as DNA: TGTGCCAGCAACAATGGACAGAGCTCCTATAATTCACCCCTCCACTTT. Its protein is CASNNGQSSYNSPLHF.

The V and J genes are TRBV6-1 and TRBJ2-7; TRBD2 agrees at 10 bases. The V gene's germline CDR1 is MNHNS and CDR2 SASEGT. The CDR3 is made up of 15 amino acids. Trimming removed 5 bases from V and 5 bases from J; junction bases left unmatched: 9. CDR3 sequence (DNA): TGTGCCAGCAGTCTAGCGGGGGAGGCGCTACACGAGCAGTACGTC. As protein: CASSLAGEALHEQYV.

This clonotype appeared a few times. The CDR3, as DNA: TGTGCCGCGGGAGATGGCTATGGCTACACCTTC. Protein: CAAGDGYGYTF. The gene calls are TRBV27 and TRBJ1-2; the D is unclear. Germline loops: CDR1 MNHEY, CDR2 SMNVEV (reference sequence). This CDR3 has 11 amino acids. Deletions cut 11 bases from V and 4 bases from J, with 11 bases between.

The V call is TRBV11-2, the J call TRBJ2-3, with D unclear. Germline CDR1 and CDR2: SGHAT and FQNNGV. V lost 1 base and J lost 4, with 6 bases in between. The CDR3 has 13 residues. This CDR3 reads CASSLVEADTQYF. The CDR3 nucleotides read TGTGCCAGCAGCTTAGTTGAGGCAGATACGCAGTATTTT.

This clonotype was seen more than once but under ten times. V is TRBV6-1 and J is TRBJ1-5; possible D gene TRBD1, 5 bases. From germline, CDR1 is MNHNS and CDR2 SASEGT. V was clipped by 3 bases and J by 7 bases, with 16 bases between them. The CDR3 contains 15 residues. CDR3 region: CASSDGTHAAQPQHF. The CDR3 DNA reads as TGTGCCAGCAGTGACGGGACTCACGCCGCCCAGCCCCAGCATTTT.

The gene calls are TRBV11-2 and TRBJ2-7; a possible D gene is TRBD2 (5 bases). V gave up 0 bases and J gave up 2 bases, with 17 bases separating them. Per the germline V gene, CDR1 is SGHAT and CDR2 is FQNNGV. This CDR3 has 17 residues. CDR3 coding DNA: TGTGCCAGCAGCTTAGAGGAAATCCCCGGAGGCGCCTACGAGCAGTACTTC. Its protein product is CASSLEEIPGGAYEQYF.

The chain couples TRBV20-1 to TRBJ2-7, with D unclear. Germline assignment: CDR1 DFQATT and CDR2 SNEGSKA (reference sequence). Between the trimmed V and J ends, which lost 0 bases and 0 bases, there was a span of 6 bases. This CDR3 is 13 amino acids long. CDR3 loop: CSARDRPSYEQYV. The CDR3 nucleotides are TGCAGTGCTAGAGATCGACCCTCCTACGAGCAGTACGTC.

The table lists this clonotype with many counts. The gene calls are TRBV6-5 and TRBJ2-1; D unclear. Germline CDR1 MNHEY, CDR2 SVGAGI. The CDR3 spans 12 residues. The germline V and J ends were trimmed by 3 bases and 7 bases, with 7 bases remaining between them. CDR3 nucleotide sequence: TGTGCCAGCAGTTATCCAGGTAATGAGCAGTTCTTC. Translating gives CASSYPGNEQFF.

The chain has TRBV7-9 and TRBJ1-2; D ambiguous. This CDR3 spans 21 amino acids. Germline assignment: CDR1 SEHNR and CDR2 FQNEAQ (reference sequence). Trimming removed 7 bases at V and 5 bases at J, with 38 bases between. The CDR3 nucleotides read TGTGCCAGCATGGGCCCTCCTTTGCCGCGACGTCCGATCCCCATGGGATATGGCTACACCTTC. This translates into CASMGPPLPRRPIPMGYGYTF.